The sequence of this T cell receptor (beta chain) was determined in a study of blood T cell repertoires in COVID-19. Turning to the study itself: Samples came from the United States, Italy and Spain, spanning acute and convalescent COVID-19.

The germline V gene has CDR1 ENHRY and CDR2 SYGVKD. The CDR3 has 16 amino acids. V was pared by 2 bases and J by 4 bases, with 5 bases of the junction left unmatched. This clone showed up just once. Sequenced by immunoSEQ multiplex PCR; TCRdb stores in-frame clones only, minus some. The sample gives about 280,000 clones, 83% of which show up once; 8.5% to 9.5% is in the top ten. The V gene is TRBV10-3, the J gene TRBJ2-3; 11 bases align to TRBD2. Sample: peripheral blood. This TCR was sampled from a woman in her forties or fifties who had recovered from COVID-19. The CDR3 sequence is CAISEISGRVADTQYF. As DNA, the CDR3 is TGTGCCATCAGTGAGATTAGCGGGAGGGTGGCAGATACGCAGTATTTT.